This TCR beta chain appears in the sequencing data of a study of beta chain features in type 1 diabetes. Whole-study findings and limits: Relative to healthy donors, patients appeared to have naive, central memory and Treg TCRB repertoires that were more similar.

Turning to this clone: Its antigen remains unidentified. This CDR3 is also generated by other DNA sequences in the sample.

The single heparinised draw taken from each donor contained around 100 mL of blood on average. The whole isolated RNA underwent reverse transcription, so sequencing captured expressed TCRB transcripts. Libraries were prepared by immunoSEQ multiplex PCR; TCRdb keeps only in-frame clonotypes and omits some of them. The sample records 150,000 or so clones, less than 9.5% being singletons. The CDR3 runs 13 residues. V trimming: 0 bases; J trimming: 5 bases; junction bases outside the gene matches: 0. CDR1 and CDR2 from the germline V gene are SGHTA and FQGNSA. The receptor was isolated from a woman younger than 35 in good health. The gene calls are TRBV7-2 and TRBJ2-5; TRBD2 agrees at 7 bases. The sequenced sample was central memory CD4+ T cells from blood. CDR3: CASSLAGGETQYF. The CDR3 DNA sequence: TGTGCCAGCAGCTTAGCGGGAGGGGAGACCCAGTACTTC.